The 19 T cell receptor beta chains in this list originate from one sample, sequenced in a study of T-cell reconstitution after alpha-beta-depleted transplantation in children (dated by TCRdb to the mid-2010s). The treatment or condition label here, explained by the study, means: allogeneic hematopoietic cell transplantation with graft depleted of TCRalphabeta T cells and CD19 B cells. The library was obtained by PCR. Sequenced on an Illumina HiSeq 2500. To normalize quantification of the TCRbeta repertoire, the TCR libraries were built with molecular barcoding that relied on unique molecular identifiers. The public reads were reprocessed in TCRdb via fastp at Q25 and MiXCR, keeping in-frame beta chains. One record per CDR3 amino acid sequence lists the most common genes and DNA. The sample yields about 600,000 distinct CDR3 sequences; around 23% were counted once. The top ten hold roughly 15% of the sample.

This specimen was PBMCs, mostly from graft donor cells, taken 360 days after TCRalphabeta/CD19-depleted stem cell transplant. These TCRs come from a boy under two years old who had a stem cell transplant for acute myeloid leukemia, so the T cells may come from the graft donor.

The CDR3 loop is CSARDGGRAGIFQETQYF. The CDR3 DNA sequence: TGCAGTGCTAGAGATGGTGGTCGAGCGGGGATCTTCCAAGAGACCCAGTACTTC. This chain uses TRBV20-1 with TRBJ2-5; 7 bases fit TRBD2. Germline CDR1 is DFQATT and CDR2 is SNEGSKA (reference sequence). The CDR3 length is 18 residues. The V segment lost 0 bases and the J segment 1 base; nucleotides outside the gene matches: 14.

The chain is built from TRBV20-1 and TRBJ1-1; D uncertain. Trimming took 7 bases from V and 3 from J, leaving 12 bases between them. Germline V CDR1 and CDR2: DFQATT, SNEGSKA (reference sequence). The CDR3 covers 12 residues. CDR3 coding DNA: TGCAGTGTCACCAGCGGGGACACTGAAGCTTTCTTT. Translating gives CSVTSGDTEAFF.

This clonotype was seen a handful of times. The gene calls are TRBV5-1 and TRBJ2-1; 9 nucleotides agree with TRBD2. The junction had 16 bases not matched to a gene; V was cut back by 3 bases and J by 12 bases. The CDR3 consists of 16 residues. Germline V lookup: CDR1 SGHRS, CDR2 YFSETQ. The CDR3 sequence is CASSSQTSRGGAAQFF. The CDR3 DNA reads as TGCGCCAGCAGCTCGCAGACCTCTCGCGGGGGGGCGGCGCAGTTCTTC.

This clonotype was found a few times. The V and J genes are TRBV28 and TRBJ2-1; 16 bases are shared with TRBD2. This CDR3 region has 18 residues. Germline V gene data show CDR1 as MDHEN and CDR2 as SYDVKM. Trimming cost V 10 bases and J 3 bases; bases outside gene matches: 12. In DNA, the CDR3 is TGTGCCATAACGGGGACTAGCGGGGGGGCGGCAGGCTACAATGAGCAGTTCTTC. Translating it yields CAITGTSGGAAGYNEQFF.

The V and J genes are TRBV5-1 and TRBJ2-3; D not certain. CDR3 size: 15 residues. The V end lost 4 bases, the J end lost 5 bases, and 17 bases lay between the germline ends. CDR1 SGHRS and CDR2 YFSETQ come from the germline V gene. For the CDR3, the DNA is TGCGCCAGCAGCCTGGCGAACAGAAGAGGAGATACGCAGTATTTT. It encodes CASSLANRRGDTQYF.

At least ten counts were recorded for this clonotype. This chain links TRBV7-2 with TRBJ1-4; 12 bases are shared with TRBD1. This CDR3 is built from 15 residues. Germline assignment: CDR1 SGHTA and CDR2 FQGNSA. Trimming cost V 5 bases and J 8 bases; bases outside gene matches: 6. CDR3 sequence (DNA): TGTGCCAGCAGCACCCCCGGGACAGGGGGCGAAAAACTGTTTTTT. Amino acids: CASSTPGTGGEKLFF. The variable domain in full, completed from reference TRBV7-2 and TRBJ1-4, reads GAGVSQSPSNKVTEKGKDVELRCDPISGHTALYWYRQSLGQGLEFLIYFQGNSAPDKSGLPSDRFSAERTGGSVSTLTIQRTQQEDSAVYLCASSTPGTGGEKLFFGSGTQLSVL.

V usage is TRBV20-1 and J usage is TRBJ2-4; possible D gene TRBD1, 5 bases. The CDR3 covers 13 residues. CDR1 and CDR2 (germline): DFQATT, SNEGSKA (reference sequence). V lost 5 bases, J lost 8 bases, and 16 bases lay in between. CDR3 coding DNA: TGCAGTGCTGTACACAGTGGGGCCGACATTCAGTACTTC. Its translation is CSAVHSGADIQYF.

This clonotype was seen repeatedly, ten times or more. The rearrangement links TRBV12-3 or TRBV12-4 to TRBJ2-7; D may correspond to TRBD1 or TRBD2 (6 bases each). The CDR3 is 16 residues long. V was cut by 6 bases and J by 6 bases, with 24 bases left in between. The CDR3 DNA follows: TGTGCCAGCAGCCCCCCTAGGAGGGGGGTCCTCCTCGAGCAGTACTTC. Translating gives CASSPPRRGVLLEQYF.

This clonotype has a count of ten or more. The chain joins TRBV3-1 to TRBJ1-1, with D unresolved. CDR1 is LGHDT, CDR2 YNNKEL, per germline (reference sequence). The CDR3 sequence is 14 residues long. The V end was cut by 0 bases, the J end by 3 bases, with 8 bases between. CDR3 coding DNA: TGTGCCAGCAGCCAAGACGGAAGGGACACTGAAGCTTTCTTT. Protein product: CASSQDGRDTEAFF.

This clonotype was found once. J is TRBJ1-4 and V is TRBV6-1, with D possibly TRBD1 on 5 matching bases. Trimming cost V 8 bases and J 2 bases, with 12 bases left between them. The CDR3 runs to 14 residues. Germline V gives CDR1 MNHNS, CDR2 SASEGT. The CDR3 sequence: CASGQGHTNEKLFF. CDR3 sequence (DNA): TGTGCCAGCGGTCAGGGTCACACTAATGAAAAACTGTTTTTT.

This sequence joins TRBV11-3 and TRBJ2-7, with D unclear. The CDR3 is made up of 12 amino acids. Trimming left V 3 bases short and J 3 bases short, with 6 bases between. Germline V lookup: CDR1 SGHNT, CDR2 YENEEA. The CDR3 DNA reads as TGTGCCAGCAGCTTTGAGGACTACGAGCAGTACTTC. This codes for CASSFEDYEQYF.

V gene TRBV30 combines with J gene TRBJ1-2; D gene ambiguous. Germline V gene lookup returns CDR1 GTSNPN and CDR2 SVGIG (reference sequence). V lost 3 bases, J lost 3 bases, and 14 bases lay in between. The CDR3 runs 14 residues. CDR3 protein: CAWRAGLNDYGYTF. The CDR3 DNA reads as TGTGCCTGGAGAGCCGGGCTTAATGACTATGGCTACACCTTC.

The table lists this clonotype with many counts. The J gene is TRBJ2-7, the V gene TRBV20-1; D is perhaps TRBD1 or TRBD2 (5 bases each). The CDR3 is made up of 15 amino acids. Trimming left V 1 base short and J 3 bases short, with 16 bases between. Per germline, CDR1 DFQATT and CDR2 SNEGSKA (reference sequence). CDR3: CSARAHRGVVYEQYV. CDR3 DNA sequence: TGCAGTGCTAGAGCCCACCGAGGGGTAGTCTACGAGCAGTACGTC.

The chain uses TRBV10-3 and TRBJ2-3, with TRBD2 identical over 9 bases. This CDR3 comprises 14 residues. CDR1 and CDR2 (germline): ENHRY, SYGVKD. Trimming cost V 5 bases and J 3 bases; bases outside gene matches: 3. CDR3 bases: TGTGCCATCAGTCCTAGCGGGAAGACAGATACGCAGTATTTT. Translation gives CAISPSGKTDTQYF.

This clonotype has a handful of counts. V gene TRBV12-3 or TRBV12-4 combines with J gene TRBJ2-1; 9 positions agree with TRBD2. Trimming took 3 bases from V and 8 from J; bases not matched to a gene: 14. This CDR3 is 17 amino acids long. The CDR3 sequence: CASSLDIGGGALDEQFF. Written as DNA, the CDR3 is TGTGCCAGCAGTTTGGATATTGGCGGGGGGGCCCTAGATGAGCAGTTCTTC.

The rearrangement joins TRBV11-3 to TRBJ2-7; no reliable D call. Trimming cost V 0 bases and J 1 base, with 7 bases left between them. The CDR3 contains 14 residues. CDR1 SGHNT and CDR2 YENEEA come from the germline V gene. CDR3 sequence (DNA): TGTGCCAGCAGCTTAGACAGGATTTCCTACGAGCAGTACTTC. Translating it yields CASSLDRISYEQYF.

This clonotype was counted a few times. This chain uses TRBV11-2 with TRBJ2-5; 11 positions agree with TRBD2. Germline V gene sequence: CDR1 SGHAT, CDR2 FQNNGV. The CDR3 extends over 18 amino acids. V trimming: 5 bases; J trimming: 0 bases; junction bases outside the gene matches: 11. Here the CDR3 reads CASSPRLAGRYNQETQYF. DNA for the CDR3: TGTGCCAGCAGCCCAAGACTAGCGGGGAGATACAACCAAGAGACCCAGTACTTC.

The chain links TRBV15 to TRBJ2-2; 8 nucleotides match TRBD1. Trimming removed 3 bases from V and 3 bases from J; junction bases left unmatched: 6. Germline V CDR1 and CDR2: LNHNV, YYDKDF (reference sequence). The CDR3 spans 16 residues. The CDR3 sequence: CATSSGQGVYTGELFF. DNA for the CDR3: TGTGCCACCAGCAGCGGACAGGGAGTGTACACCGGGGAGCTGTTTTTT.

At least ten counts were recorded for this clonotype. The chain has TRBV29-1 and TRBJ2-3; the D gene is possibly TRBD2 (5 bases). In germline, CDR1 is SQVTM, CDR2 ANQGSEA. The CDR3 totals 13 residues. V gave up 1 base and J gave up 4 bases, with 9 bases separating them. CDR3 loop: CSVEVRAPDTQYF. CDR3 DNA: TGCAGCGTTGAAGTGCGGGCACCAGATACGCAGTATTTT.